This TCR beta chain was captured by sequencing in a study of cytotoxic CD8 clonotypes in ibrutinib-treated CLL. As to this clone: The antigen is not known.

The study's findings and limits: Patients had baseline clonality above age-matched healthy donors, and this clonality moved with circulating CD8+ T-cell counts. Sustained-remission patients were sampled at one set of times and progressing patients at different ones.

Germline V gene lookup returns CDR1 MDHEN and CDR2 SYDVKM. Unmatched junction bases numbered 13, after V lost 4 bases and J lost 3 bases. The CDR3 runs 18 residues. Measured with immunoSEQ multiplex PCR; TCRdb has only the in-frame clones, and not every one. The data contain some 120,000 clones, approximately 56% of them singletons. V and J are TRBV28 and TRBJ2-1, with TRBD1 identical over 9 bases. This TCR was recovered from a human donor with chronic lymphocytic leukemia. The material sequenced was PBMCs, taken after 24 months of ibrutinib treatment. CDR3 nucleotide sequence: TGTGCCAGCAGTTCCCCCTCCCCCCAGACAGGGGGCTACAATGAGCAGTTCTTC. Its translation is CASSSPSPQTGGYNEQFF.